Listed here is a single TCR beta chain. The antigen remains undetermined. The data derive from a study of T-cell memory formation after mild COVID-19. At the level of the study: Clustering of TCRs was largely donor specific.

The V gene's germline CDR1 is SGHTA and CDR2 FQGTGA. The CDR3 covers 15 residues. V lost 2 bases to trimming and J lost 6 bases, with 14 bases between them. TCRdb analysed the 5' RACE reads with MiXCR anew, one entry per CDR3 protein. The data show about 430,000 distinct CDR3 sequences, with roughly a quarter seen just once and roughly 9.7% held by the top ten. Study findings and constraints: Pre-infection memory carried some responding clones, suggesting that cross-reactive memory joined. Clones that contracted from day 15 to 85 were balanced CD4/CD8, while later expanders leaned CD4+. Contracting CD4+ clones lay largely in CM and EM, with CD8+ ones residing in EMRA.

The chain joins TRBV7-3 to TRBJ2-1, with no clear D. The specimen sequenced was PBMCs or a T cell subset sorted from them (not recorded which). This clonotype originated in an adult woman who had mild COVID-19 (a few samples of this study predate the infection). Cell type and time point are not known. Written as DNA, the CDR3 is TGTGCCAGCAGCTTACGGGTTTCCGCACGCAATGAGCAGTTCTTC. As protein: CASSLRVSARNEQFF.